The present T cell receptor (beta chain) was sequenced within a study of cytomegalovirus exposure and HLA in healthy donors. The J segment lost 2 bases and the V segment lost 8 bases, leaving 4 bases of the junction unmatched. Germline-derived CDR1 and CDR2 are MNHEY and SMNVEV (reference sequence). The CDR3 has 13 amino acids. The PCR used 60 Vbeta and 13 Jbeta primers. The method was immunoSEQ multiplex PCR; TCRdb's version includes in-frame clones alone and lacks a portion of them. The data show 96,000 or so clones, roughly 74% seen once. The chain links TRBV27 to TRBJ2-7; the match to TRBD2 covers 9 bases. The TCR comes from a woman aged 70-85 years in good health and CMV-seropositive. Source material: PBMCs. DNA for the CDR3: TGTGCCAGCGGGAAGCGGGGGGCCTACGAGCAGTACTTC. Its protein is CASGKRGAYEQYF.